These T cell receptor beta chains were read from a single sample in a study of blood T cells in healthy people across ages. Via MiXCR, TCRdb re-called the 5' RACE reads, giving one row per CDR3 protein. The sample has about 970,000 distinct CDR3 sequences, 51% seen once; the top ten hold roughly a fifth. Sequencing was carried out using blood. Receptors originate from a woman aged 60-75 years in good health. The CDR3 runs from the conserved cysteine through the conserved F or W. D genes are given only for firm matches. For some rows the clone size is stated as once, few or many, or as a class when expanded; others skip it.

TRBJ1-2 | 15 | NA | TRBV7-2 | few | CASSFLKQGIHGYTF | TGTGCCAGCAGCTTTCTTAAGCAGGGGATCCATGGCTACACCTTC
TRBJ1-2 | 14 | NA | TRBV9 | NA | CASSWDTGDYGYTF | TGTGCCAGCAGTTGGGACACGGGGGACTATGGCTACACCTTC
TRBJ2-1 | 16 | TRBD2 | TRBV12-3/TRBV12-4 | NA | CASSLWRLAELNEQFF | TGTGCCAGCAGTTTATGGCGTCTAGCGGAACTCAATGAGCAGTTCTTC
TRBJ2-1 | 13 | NA | TRBV4-1 | NA | CASSQTPYNEQFF | TGCGCCAGCAGCCAAACCCCCTACAATGAGCAGTTCTTC
TRBJ2-3 | 18 | TRBD2 | TRBV20-1 | few | CSAHAVISGTLGPDTQYF | TGCAGTGCTCATGCGGTTATTAGCGGGACGTTGGGTCCAGATACGCAGTATTTT
TRBJ2-3 | 17 | TRBD2 | TRBV20-1 | few | CSARASGRPNYPDTQYF | TGCAGTGCTAGAGCGAGCGGGAGGCCCAATTATCCAGATACGCAGTATTTT
TRBJ2-3 | 16 | TRBD1 | TRBV12-3/TRBV12-4 | few | CASSRRTGLRADTQYF | TGTGCCAGCAGCCGCCGGACAGGGCTGCGTGCAGATACGCAGTATTTT
TRBJ2-7 | 13 | TRBD2 | TRBV9 | NA | CASSGLAAYGQYF | TGTGCCAGCAGCGGACTAGCGGCCTACGGGCAGTACTTC
TRBJ2-5 | 16 | TRBD2 | TRBV27 | NA | CASSFWGSGSRETQYF | TGTGCCAGCAGTTTCTGGGGTAGCGGGAGTCGGGAGACCCAGTACTTC
TRBJ2-7 | 16 | NA | TRBV4-1 | NA | CASSTTRAKSVYEQYF | TGCGCCAGCAGTACCACCCGAGCCAAATCTGTCTACGAGCAGTACTTC
TRBJ2-1 | 12 | TRBD1 | TRBV29-1 | few | CSEQTGGSEQFF | TGCAGCGAACAGACAGGGGGCAGCGAGCAGTTCTTC
TRBJ2-1 | 12 | NA | TRBV20-1 | few | CSASGLNNEQFF | TGCAGTGCCTCCGGACTTAACAATGAGCAGTTCTTC